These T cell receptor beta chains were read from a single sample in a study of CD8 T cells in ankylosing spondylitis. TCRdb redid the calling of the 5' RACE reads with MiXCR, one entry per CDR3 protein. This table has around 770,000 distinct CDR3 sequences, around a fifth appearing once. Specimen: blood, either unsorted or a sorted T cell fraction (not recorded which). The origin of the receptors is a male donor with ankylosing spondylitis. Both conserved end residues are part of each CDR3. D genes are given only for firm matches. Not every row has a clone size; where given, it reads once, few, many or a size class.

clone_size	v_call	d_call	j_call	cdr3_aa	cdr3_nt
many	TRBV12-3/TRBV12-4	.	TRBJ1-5	CASSLSGGHQPQHF	TGTGCCAGCAGTTTATCCGGGGGGCATCAGCCCCAGCATTTT
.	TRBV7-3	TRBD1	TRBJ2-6	CASWMGPGQELSGANVLTF	TGTGCCAGCTGGATGGGTCCGGGACAGGAACTCTCTGGGGCCAACGTCCTGACTTTC
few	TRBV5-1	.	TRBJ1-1	CASSLPGAEAFF	TGCGCCAGCAGCTTGCCTGGGGCGGAGGCTTTCTTT
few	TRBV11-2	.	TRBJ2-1	CASSHKTFGGVRLNEQFF	TGTGCCAGCAGCCATAAAACATTCGGGGGAGTCCGCCTCAATGAGCAGTTCTTC
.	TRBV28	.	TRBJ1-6	CASSSGQTSSYNSPLHF	TGTGCCAGCAGTTCAGGACAGACAAGCTCCTATAATTCACCCCTCCACTTT
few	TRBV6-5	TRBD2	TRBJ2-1	CASSYTTSGRNEQFF	TGTGCCAGCAGTTACACTACTAGCGGGAGGAATGAGCAGTTCTTC
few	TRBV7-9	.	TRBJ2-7	CASSYTGFRSYEQYF	TGTGCCAGCAGCTACACAGGGTTTCGGTCCTACGAGCAGTACTTC
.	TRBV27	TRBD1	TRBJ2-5	CASSPLGTGWRPQETQYF	TGTGCCAGCAGTCCGCTAGGGACAGGGTGGCGGCCTCAAGAGACCCAGTACTTC
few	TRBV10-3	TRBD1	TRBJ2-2	CAISSTGGIITGELFF	TGTGCCATCAGTTCGACAGGGGGCATTATCACCGGGGAGCTGTTTTTT
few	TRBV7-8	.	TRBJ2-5	CASSWNGGVQETQYF	TGTGCCAGCAGCTGGAATGGGGGCGTACAAGAGACCCAGTACTTC
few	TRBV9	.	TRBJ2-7	CASSVGQSSGYEQYF	TGTGCCAGCAGCGTAGGCCAGTCCTCCGGATACGAGCAGTACTTC
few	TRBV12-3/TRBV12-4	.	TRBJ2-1	CASSRSTHNEQFF	TGTGCCAGCAGCCGCAGTACCCATAATGAGCAGTTCTTC
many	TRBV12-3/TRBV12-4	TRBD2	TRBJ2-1	CASMRLAGGEQFF	TGTGCCAGCATGCGACTAGCGGGGGGTGAGCAGTTCTTC
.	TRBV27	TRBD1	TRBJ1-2	CASSLFGQVNYGYTF	TGTGCCAGCAGTTTATTTGGACAGGTTAACTATGGCTACACCTTC
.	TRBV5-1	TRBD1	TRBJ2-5	CASRSTGTGGGETQYF	TGCGCCAGCAGGTCTACCGGGACAGGGGGCGGAGAGACCCAGTACTTC
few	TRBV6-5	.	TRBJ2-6	CASSYRRYHSGANVLTF	TGTGCCAGCAGTTACCGCAGGTACCACTCTGGGGCCAACGTCCTGACTTTC
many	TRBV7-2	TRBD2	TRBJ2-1	CASSFGTSGSNEQFF	TGTGCCAGCAGCTTCGGGACTAGCGGGAGCAATGAGCAGTTCTTC
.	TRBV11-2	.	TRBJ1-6	CASSLEAGYATNSPLHF	TGTGCCAGCAGCTTAGAGGCAGGGTATGCGACTAATTCACCCCTCCACTTT
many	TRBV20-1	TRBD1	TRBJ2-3	CSARDPGGQGKDTQYF	TGCAGTGCTAGAGACCCAGGAGGACAGGGGAAAGATACGCAGTATTTT
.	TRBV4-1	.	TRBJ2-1	CASCQEGRGGIYNEQFF	TGCGCCAGCTGCCAAGAGGGCAGGGGGGGGATTTACAATGAGCAGTTCTTC
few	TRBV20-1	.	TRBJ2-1	CSAPRRPLYNEQFF	TGCAGTGCCCCTCGCAGGCCCCTATACAATGAGCAGTTCTTC
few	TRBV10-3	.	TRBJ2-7	CAISEGFYEQYF	TGTGCCATCAGTGAGGGGTTCTACGAGCAGTACTTC
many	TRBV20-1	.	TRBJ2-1	CSALGGDAYNEQFF	TGCAGTGCCCTTGGCGGGGACGCTTACAATGAGCAGTTCTTC
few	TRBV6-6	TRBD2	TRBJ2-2	CASSGLVTGELFF	TGTGCCAGCAGCGGACTAGTAACCGGGGAGCTGTTTTTT
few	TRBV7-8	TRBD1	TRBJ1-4	CASSQSGQALATNEKLFF	TGTGCCAGCAGCCAAAGCGGACAGGCCCTAGCAACTAATGAAAAACTGTTTTTT
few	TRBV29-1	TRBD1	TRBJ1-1	CSVKRGETGRAFF	TGCAGCGTTAAAAGGGGCGAGACAGGGAGGGCTTTCTTT
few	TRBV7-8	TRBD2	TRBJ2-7	CASSLAMHSAGGETYEQYF	TGTGCCAGCAGCTTAGCGATGCATAGCGCGGGGGGAGAAACCTACGAGCAGTACTTC
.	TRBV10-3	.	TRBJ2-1	CAISLAGSDNEQFF	TGTGCCATCAGTCTTGCGGGGTCAGACAATGAGCAGTTCTTC
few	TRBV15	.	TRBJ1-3	CATSRDFGYSGNTIYF	TGTGCCACCAGCAGAGATTTCGGTTACTCTGGAAACACCATATATTTT
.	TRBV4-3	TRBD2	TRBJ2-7	CASSQDPAGGSYEQYF	TGCGCCAGCAGCCAAGATCCCGCGGGAGGGTCCTACGAGCAGTACTTC
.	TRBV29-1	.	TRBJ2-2	CSVVEGNTGELFF	TGCAGCGTTGTTGAGGGGAACACCGGGGAGCTGTTTTTT
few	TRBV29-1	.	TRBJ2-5	CSVEVRAGETQYF	TGCAGCGTTGAAGTCAGGGCCGGGGAGACCCAGTACTTC
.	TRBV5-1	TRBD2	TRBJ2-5	CASSLAGGLAAQETQYF	TGCGCCAGCAGCTTGGCCGGCGGACTAGCGGCCCAAGAGACCCAGTACTTC
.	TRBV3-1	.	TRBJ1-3	CASSHPPSPSSGNTIYF	TGTGCCAGCAGCCACCCACCGTCACCATCCTCTGGAAACACCATATATTTT